The text below deals with one T cell receptor beta chain. CDR3 length: 14 amino acids. J lost 8 bases, V lost 4 bases, and 8 bases had no gene match. Per germline, CDR1 SEHNR and CDR2 FQNEAQ (reference sequence). This sample is part of a study of T-cell memory formation after mild COVID-19. TCRdb reanalysed the 5' RACE reads using MiXCR and keeps one entry per CDR3 protein. The sample contains about 470,000 distinct CDR3 sequences, nearly 25% of which appear only once. The chain couples TRBV7-9 to TRBJ1-2; 9 nucleotides agree with TRBD1. The sample taken for sequencing was PBMCs or a T cell subset sorted from them (not recorded which). The TCR sequence derives from an adult woman who had mild COVID-19 (a few samples of this study predate the infection). Cell type and time point are not known. CDR3 sequence: CASSSRGQGSGYTF. The CDR3 DNA sequence: TGTGCCAGCAGCTCGAGGGGACAGGGATCCGGCTACACCTTC.